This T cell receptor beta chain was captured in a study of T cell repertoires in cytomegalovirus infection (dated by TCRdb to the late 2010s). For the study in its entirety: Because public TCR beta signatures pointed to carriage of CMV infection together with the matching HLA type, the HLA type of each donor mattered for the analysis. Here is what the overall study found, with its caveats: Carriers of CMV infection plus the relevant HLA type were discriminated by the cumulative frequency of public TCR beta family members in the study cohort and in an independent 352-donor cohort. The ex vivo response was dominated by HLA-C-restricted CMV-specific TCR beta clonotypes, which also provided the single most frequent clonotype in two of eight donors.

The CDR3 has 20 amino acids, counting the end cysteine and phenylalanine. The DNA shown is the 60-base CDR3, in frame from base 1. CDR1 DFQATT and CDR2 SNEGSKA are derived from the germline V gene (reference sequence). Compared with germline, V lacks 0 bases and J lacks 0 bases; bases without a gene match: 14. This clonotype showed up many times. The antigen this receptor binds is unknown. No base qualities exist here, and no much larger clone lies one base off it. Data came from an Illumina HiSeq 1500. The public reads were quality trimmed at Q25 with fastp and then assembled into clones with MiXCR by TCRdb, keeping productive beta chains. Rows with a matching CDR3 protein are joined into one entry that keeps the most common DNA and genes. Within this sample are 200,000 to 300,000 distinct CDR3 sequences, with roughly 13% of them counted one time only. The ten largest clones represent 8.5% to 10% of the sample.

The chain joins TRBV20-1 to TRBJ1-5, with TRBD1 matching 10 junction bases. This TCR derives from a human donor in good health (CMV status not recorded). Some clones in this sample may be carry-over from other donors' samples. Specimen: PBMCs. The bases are TGCAGTGCTAGAGATCTCGTTCGGGACAGGGGCCCGTATAGCAATCAGCCCCAGCATTTT. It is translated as CSARDLVRDRGPYSNQPQHF.